This is a list of T cell receptor beta chains from one sample in a study of blood T cell repertoires in COVID-19. Method: immunoSEQ multiplex PCR; TCRdb's copy keeps in-frame clones and lacks some. This sample yields roughly 200,000 clones, of which about 88% are seen a single time; around 5.9% belongs to the top ten. Sequencing was performed on peripheral blood. These receptors originate from a middle-aged woman who had recovered from COVID-19. CDR3s include the opening cysteine and the closing phenylalanine or tryptophan. The D gene is left open where the match is weak. Clone size is shown for a subset of rows, as once, few, many or a class of expanded clone.

cdr3_nt cdr3_aa j_call clone_size d_call v_call
TGTGCCAGCAGCCAGGGGACAGGGGCGAAAGAGACCCAGTACTTC CASSQGTGAKETQYF TRBJ2-5 . TRBD1 TRBV7-9
TGTGCCAGCTCACCTGGCGGGAGTAGGTCGGGGAATGAGCAGTTCTTC CASSPGGSRSGNEQFF TRBJ2-1 once TRBD2 TRBV18
TGTGCCAGCAGTCTAGGGGGAACAGGGAACTATGGCTACACCTTC CASSLGGTGNYGYTF TRBJ1-2 . . TRBV28
TGTGCCAGTGAGACTAGCGGGAGTTCGTACAATGAGCAGTTCTTC CASETSGSSYNEQFF TRBJ2-1 . TRBD2 TRBV19
TGCAGCTGCCAGGGGCCGTATGGCTACACCTTC CSCQGPYGYTF TRBJ1-2 . . TRBV29-1
TGTGCCAGCAGTTTCTTCGGAAGGGGAACCGGGGAGCTGTTTTTT CASSFFGRGTGELFF TRBJ2-2 . . TRBV28
TGTGCCAGCAGCTTGGACCGTCAGGGGGGAGAGACCCAGTACTTC CASSLDRQGGETQYF TRBJ2-5 . . TRBV5-8
TGTGCCAGCAGCGGCAGGGTGAATGAGCAGTTCTTC CASSGRVNEQFF TRBJ2-1 . . TRBV7-2
TGTGCCAGCAGTGAATGGGGCGCTGAAGCTTTCTTT CASSEWGAEAFF TRBJ1-1 . . TRBV6-1
TGCGCCAGCAGCCAAGATAAGGGACTCGAAGCTTTCTTT CASSQDKGLEAFF TRBJ1-1 . . TRBV4-1
TGCGCCAGCAGCCAAGGTATAGGGAGAAGCACAGATACGCAGTATTTT CASSQGIGRSTDTQYF TRBJ2-3 . . TRBV4-3
TGTGCCTGGAGGGGACTAGCGGGAGACTCGACAGATACGCAGTATTTT CAWRGLAGDSTDTQYF TRBJ2-3 . TRBD2 TRBV30
TGCGCCAGCAGCGAGGGACTAGCGGGAGCCGGAGATACGCAGTATTTT CASSEGLAGAGDTQYF TRBJ2-3 . TRBD2 TRBV4-3
TGTGCCAGTAGTTCCAGTGAAGGAACTAGCGGGAGCAATGAGCAGTTCTTC CASSSSEGTSGSNEQFF TRBJ2-1 . TRBD2 TRBV19